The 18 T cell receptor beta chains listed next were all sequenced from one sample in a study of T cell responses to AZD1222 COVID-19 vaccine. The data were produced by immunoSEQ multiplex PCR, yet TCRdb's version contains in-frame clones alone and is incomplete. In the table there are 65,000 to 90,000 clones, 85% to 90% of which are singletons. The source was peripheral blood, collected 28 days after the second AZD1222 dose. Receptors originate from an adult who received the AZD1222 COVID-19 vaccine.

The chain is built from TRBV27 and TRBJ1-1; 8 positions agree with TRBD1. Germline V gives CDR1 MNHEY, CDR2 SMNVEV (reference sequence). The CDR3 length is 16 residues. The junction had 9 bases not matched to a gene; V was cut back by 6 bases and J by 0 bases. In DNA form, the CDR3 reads TGTGCCAGCAGGGGGGGACAGGCATTCATGAACACTGAAGCTTTCTTT. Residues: CASRGGQAFMNTEAFF.

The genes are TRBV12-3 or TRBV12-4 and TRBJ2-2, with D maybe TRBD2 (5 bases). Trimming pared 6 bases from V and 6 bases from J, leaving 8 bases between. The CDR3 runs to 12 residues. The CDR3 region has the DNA TGTGCCAGCAGCACTAGTTCCGGGGAGCTGTTTTTT. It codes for CASSTSSGELFF.

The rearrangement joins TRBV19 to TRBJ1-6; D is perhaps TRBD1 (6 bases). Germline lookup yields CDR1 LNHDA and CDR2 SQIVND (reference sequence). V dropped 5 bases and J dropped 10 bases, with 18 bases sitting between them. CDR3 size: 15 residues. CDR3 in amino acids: CASSRTRQDGSPLHF. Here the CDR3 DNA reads TGTGCCAGTAGTCGGACCCGACAGGATGGATCACCCCTCCACTTT. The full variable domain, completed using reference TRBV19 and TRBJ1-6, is DGGITQSPKYLFRKEGQNVTLSCEQNLNHDAMYWYRQDPGQGLRLIYYSQIVNDFQKGDIAEGYSVSREKKESFPLTVTSAQKNPTAFYLCASSRTRQDGSPLHFGNGTRLTVT.

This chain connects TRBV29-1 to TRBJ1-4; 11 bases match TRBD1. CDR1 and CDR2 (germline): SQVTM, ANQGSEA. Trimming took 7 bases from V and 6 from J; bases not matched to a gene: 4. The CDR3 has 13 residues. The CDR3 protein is CSARTGGYEKLFF. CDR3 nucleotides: TGCAGCGCCAGGACAGGGGGCTATGAAAAACTGTTTTTT. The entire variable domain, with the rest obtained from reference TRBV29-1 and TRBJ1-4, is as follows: SAVISQKPSRDICQRGTSLTIQCQVDSQVTMMFWYRQQPGQSLTLIATANQGSEATYESGFVIDKFPISRPNLTFSTLTVSNMSPEDSSIYLCSARTGGYEKLFFGSGTQLSVL.

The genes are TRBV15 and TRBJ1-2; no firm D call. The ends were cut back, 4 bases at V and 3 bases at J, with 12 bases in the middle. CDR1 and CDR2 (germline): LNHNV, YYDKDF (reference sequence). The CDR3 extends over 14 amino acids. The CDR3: CATSTPGEHYGYTF. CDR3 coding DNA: TGTGCCACCAGCACCCCCGGGGAGCACTATGGCTACACCTTC.

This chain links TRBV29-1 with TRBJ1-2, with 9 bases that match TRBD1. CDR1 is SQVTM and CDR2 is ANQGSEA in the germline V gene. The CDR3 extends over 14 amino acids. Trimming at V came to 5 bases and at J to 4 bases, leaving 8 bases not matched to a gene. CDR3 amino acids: CSVSQGALSYGYTF. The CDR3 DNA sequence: TGCAGCGTTTCACAGGGGGCTTTGAGCTATGGCTACACCTTC.

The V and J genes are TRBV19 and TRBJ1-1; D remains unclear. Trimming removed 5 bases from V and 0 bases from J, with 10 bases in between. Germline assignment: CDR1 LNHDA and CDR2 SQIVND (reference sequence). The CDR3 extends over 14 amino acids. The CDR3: CASSSTDMNTEAFF. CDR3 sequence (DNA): TGTGCCAGTAGTTCCACAGACATGAACACTGAAGCTTTCTTT.

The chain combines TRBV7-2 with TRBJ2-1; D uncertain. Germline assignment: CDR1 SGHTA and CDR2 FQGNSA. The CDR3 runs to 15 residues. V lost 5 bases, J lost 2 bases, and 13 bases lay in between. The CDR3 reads CASSTTGRPYNEQFF. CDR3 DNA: TGTGCCAGCAGCACCACCGGAAGGCCCTACAATGAGCAGTTCTTC.

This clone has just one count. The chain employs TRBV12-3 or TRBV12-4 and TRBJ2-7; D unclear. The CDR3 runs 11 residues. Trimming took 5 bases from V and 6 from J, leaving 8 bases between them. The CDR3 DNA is TGTGCCAGCAGTACAGAGAGCGAGCAGTACTTC. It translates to CASSTESEQYF.

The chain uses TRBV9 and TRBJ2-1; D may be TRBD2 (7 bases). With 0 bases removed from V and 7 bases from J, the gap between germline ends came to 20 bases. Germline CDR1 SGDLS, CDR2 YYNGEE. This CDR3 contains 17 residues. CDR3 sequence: CASSVGGGAAVRNEQFF. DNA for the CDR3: TGTGCCAGCAGCGTAGGTGGGGGGGCGGCGGTGAGGAATGAGCAGTTCTTC.

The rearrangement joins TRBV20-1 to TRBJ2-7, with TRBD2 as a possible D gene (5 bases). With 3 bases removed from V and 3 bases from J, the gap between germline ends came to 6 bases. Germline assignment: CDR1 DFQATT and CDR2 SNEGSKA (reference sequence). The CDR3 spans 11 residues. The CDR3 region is CSASGSYEQYF. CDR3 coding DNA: TGCAGTGCTAGTGGGAGCTACGAGCAGTACTTC.

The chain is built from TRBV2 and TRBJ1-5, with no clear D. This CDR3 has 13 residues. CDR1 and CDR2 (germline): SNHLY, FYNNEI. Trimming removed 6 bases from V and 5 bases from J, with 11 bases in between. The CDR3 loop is CASSAGQYQPQHF. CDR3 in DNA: TGTGCCAGCAGCGCGGGCCAGTATCAGCCCCAGCATTTT.

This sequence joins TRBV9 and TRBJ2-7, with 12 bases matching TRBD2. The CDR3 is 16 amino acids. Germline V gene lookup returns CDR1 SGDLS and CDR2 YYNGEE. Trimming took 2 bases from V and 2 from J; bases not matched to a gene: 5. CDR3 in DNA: TGTGCCAGCAGCGTTGCGCCTAGCGGGGGGGCCTACGAGCAGTACGTC. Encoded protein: CASSVAPSGGAYEQYV.

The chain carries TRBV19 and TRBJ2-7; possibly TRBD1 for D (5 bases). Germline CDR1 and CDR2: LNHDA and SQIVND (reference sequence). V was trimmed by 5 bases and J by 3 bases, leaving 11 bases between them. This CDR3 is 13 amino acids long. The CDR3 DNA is TGTGCCAGTAGTGCCCGACAGAGCTACGAGCAGTACGTC. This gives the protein CASSARQSYEQYV.

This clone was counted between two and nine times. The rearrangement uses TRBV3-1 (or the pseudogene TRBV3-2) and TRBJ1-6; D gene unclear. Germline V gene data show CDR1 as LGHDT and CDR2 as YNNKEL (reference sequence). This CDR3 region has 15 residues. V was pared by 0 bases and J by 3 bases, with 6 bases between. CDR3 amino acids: CASSQDYDYNSPLHF. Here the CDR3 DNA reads TGTGCCAGCAGCCAAGATTACGACTATAATTCACCCCTCCACTTT.

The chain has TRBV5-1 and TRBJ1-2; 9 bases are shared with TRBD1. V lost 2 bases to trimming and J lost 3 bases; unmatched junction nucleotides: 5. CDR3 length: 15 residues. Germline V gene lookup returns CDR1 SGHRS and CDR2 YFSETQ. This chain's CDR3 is CASSFRTGGDYGYTF. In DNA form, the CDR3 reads TGCGCCAGCAGCTTTAGAACAGGGGGCGACTATGGCTACACCTTC. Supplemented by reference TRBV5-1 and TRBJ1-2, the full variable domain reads KAGVTQTPRYLIKTRGQQVTLSCSPISGHRSVSWYQQTPGQGLQFLFEYFSETQRNKGNFPGRFSGRQFSNSRSEMNVSTLELGDSALYLCASSFRTGGDYGYTFGSGTRLTVV.

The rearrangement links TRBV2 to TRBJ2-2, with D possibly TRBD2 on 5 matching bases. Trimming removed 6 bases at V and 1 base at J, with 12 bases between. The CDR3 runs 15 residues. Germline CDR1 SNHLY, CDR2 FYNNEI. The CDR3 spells CASSKTLENTGELFF. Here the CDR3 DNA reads TGTGCCAGCAGCAAAACACTAGAGAACACCGGGGAGCTGTTTTTT.

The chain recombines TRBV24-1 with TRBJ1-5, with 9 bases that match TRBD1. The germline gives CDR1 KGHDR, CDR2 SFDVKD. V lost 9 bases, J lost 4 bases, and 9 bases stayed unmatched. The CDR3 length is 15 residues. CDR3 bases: TGTGCCACCCGACGGGACAGGGACCCTAATCAGCCCCAGCATTTT. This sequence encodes CATRRDRDPNQPQHF.